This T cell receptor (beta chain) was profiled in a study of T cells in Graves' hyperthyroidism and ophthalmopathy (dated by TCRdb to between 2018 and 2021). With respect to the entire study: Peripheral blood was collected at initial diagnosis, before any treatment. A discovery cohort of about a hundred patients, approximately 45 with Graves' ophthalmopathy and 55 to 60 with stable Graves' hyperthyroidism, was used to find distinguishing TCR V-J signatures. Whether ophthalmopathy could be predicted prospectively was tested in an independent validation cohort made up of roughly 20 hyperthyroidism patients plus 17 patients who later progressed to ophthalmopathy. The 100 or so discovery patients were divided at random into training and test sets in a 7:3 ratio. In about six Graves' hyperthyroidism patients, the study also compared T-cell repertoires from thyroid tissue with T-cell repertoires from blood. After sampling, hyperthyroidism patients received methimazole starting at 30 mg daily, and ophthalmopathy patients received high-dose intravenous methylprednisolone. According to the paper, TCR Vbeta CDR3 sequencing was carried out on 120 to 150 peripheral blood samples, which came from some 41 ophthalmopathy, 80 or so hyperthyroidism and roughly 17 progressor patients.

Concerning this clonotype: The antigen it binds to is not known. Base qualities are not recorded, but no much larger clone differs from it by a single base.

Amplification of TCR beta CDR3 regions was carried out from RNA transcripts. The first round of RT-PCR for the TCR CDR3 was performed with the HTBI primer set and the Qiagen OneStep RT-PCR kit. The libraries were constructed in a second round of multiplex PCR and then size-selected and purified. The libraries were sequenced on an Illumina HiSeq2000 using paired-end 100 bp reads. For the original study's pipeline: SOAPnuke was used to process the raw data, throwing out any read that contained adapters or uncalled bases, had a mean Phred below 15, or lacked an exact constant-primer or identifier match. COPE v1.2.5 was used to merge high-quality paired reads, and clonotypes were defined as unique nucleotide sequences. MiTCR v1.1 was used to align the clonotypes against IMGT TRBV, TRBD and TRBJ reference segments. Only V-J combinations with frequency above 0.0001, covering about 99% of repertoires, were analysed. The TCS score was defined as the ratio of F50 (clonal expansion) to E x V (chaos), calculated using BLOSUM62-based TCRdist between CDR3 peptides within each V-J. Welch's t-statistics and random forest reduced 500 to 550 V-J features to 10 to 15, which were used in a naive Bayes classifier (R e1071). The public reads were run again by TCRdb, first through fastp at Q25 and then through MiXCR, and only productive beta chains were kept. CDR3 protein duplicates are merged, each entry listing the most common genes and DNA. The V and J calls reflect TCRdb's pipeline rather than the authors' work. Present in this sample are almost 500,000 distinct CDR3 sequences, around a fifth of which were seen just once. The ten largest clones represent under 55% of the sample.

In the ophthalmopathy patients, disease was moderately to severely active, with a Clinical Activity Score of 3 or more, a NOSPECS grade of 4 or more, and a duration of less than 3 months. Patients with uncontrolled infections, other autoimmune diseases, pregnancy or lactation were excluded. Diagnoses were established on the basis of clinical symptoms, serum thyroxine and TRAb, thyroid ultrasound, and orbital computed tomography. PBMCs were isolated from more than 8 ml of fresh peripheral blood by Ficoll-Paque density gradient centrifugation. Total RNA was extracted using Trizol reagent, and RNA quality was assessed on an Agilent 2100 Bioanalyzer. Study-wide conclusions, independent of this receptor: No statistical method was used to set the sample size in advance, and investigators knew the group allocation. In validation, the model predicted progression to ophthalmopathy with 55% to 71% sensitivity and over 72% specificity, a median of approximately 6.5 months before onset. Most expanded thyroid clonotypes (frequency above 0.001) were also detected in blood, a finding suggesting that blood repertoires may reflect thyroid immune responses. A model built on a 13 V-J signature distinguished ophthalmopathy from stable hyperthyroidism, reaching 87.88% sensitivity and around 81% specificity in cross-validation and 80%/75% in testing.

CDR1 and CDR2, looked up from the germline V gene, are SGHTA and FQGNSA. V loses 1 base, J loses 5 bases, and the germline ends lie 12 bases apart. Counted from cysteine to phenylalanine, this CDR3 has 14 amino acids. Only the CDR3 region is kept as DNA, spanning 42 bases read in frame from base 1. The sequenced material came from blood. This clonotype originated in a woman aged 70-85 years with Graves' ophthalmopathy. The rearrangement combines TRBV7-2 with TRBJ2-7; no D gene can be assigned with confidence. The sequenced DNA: TGTGCCAGCAGCTTAGGAGGTAGCTTCCACGAGCAGTACTTC. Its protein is CASSLGGSFHEQYF.